This T cell receptor (beta chain) emerged from a study of tumor-infiltrating lymphocytes in primary liver carcinoma. TCR beta cDNA was prepared out of approximately 500 ng total RNA by means of a constant-region primer. ARM-PCR was slightly modified, and three nested multiplex PCR rounds with it gave rise to the TCR beta libraries. For roughly 11 cycles apiece, the opening two PCR rounds ran with TRBV1-TRBV30 forward primers and a C-beta reverse primer. Using its own MiXCR run on the multiplex PCR reads, TCRdb lists one record per CDR3 protein. The table includes 70,000 to 95,000 distinct CDR3 sequences, more than 60% detected once. Between the trimmed V and J ends, which lost 6 bases and 2 bases, there was a span of 12 bases. The germline V gene has CDR1 MNHNS and CDR2 SASEGT. The CDR3 length is 14 residues. Unsorted bulk tissue (roughly 19-31 mg) underwent RNA and DNA co-extraction. The authors sampled five separate regions per tumor.

This clonotype was recorded many times. The chain has TRBV6-1 and TRBJ2-3, with a weak D call TRBD1 (6 bases). The receptor's source is a man aged 35 to 55 with primary liver carcinoma and hepatitis B virus infection. Sequenced input: liver tumor tissue from sampling region 4. Subset denoted: tumor region T4, right-lateral pole. The CDR3 spells CASSRTDYTDTQYF. The CDR3 DNA sequence: TGTGCCAGCAGCCGGACAGATTACACAGATACGCAGTATTTT.